This entry describes one TCR beta chain. Assay: immunoSEQ multiplex PCR; the TCRdb copy retains only in-frame clones and omits some. The sample has 55,000 to 70,000 clones, 86% seen once. The sample is drawn from a study of PD-L1 blockade in urothelial cancer. Study context: Bladder-origin urothelial cancer in males covered about 90% of the 29 patients. Blood gave a median 141,255 T cells. The researchers analyzed blood 3 weeks (second dose) and 6 weeks after treatment start.

V lost 4 bases to trimming and J lost 6 bases; unmatched junction nucleotides: 9. This CDR3 contains 14 residues. CDR1 SGHNT and CDR2 YYREEE come from the germline V gene (reference sequence). The origin of this receptor is a man aged 50 to 60 with urothelial cancer. The V and J genes are TRBV5-4 and TRBJ1-2; 7 bases line up with TRBD1. The specimen comprised PBMCs, sampled around atezolizumab (anti-PD-L1) treatment. The CDR3 loop reads CASSVPQGLHGYTF. The CDR3 DNA follows: TGTGCCAGCAGCGTACCACAGGGGCTCCATGGCTACACCTTC. Filled out from reference TRBV5-4 and TRBJ1-2, the complete variable domain reads ETGVTQSPTHLIKTRGQQVTLRCSSQSGHNTVSWYQQALGQGPQFIFQYYREEENGRGNFPPRFSGLQFPNYSSELNVNALELDDSALYLCASSVPQGLHGYTFGSGTRLTVV.